The 10 T cell receptor delta chains below all came from one sample that was sequenced in a study of γδ T cells in repeated Plasmodium falciparum infection. Gammadelta T cells were flow-sorted from PBMC into Vgamma9/Vdelta2+ and Vdelta2-negative populations for bulk analysis. TCRdb re-called the multiplex PCR reads via CATT. The table shows tens of thousands of delta-chain clones, with 1.5% to 2% occurring only once. Sequenced material: gamma-delta T cells from blood. These TCRs come from a pool of human donors (malaria-infected and uninfected, not separated).

The sample holds many counts of this clone. At the DNA level, this CDR3 is encoded by other sequences in the same sample as well. The J gene is TRDJ1, the V gene TRDV1; 8 bases are shared with TRDD2. The junction had 18 bases not matched to a gene; V was cut back by 3 bases and J by 0 bases. From germline, CDR1 is TSWWSYY and CDR2 QGS. There are 20 residues in the CDR3. Written as DNA, the CDR3 is TGTGCTCTTGGGGACCCACAGTCTTCCTACCCTCACCCGTACACCGATAAACTCATCTTT. It encodes CALGDPQSSYPHPYTDKLIF.

This clone was detected only a few times. A read error likely explains why the TCRdb protein, taken from a much larger clone, differs from this DNA's translation at residue 15; the protein shown is translated from the DNA. The CDR3 DNA is TGTGCTCTTGGGGACCACCTACGTATTACTGGTACTGCCGATAGACTCATCTTT. Translated, it gives CALGDHLRITGTADRLIF. This chain joins TRDV1 and TRDJ1; D tentatively fits TRDD2 or TRDD3 (5 bases each). There are 18 residues in the CDR3. Per germline, CDR1 TSWWSYY and CDR2 QGS.

This clone has a count of ten or more. This chain connects TRDV1 to TRDJ1, with a possible D match to TRDD3 (6 bases). Germline assignment: CDR1 TSWWSYY and CDR2 QGS. The CDR3 is 20 residues long. The germline V and J ends were trimmed by 5 bases and 5 bases, with 33 bases remaining between them. The CDR3 sequence: CALGKVHLQWGFEVGDKLIF. The CDR3 coding sequence is TGTGCTCTTGGGAAAGTACACCTACAATGGGGATTTGAAGTGGGTGATAAACTCATCTTT.

This clone was seen repeatedly, ten times or more. TCRdb attributes to this sequence the protein of a much larger clone, which differs from the DNA translation at residue 16; a read error is likely, and the protein displayed is translated from the DNA. The same CDR3 is also encoded by other DNA sequences in this sample. The chain carries TRDV1 and TRDJ1, with 11 bases aligning to TRDD3. TCRdb supplies no J gene; here it was assigned by aligning the nucleotide sequence to germline. This CDR3 spans 21 amino acids. Losses at the gene ends were 3 bases for V and 1 base for J; bases not matched to a gene: 19. In germline, CDR1 is TSWWSYY, CDR2 QGS. The CDR3 DNA reads as TGTGCTCTTGGGGAGATCCTTCGGATCTCACTGGGGGATATCAGCACCGATAAACTCATCTTT. Translation gives CALGEILRISLGDISTDKLIF.

The sample holds a few counts of this clone. This is likely an artifact of a read error, given a far larger clone one base away. The rearrangement uses TRDV1 and TRDJ2, with 11 nucleotides matching TRDD3. The J gene is not listed in TCRdb, so it was assigned here from a DNA match to germline. The CDR3 consists of 26 residues. Germline V gives CDR1 TSWWSYY, CDR2 QGS. CDR3 coding DNA: TGTGCTCTTGGGAACCCCGACTCGGATCATCGATGGGGGATACGCGATATAAAAGCTTTGACAGCGCAACTCTTCTTT. Encoded protein: CALGNPDSDHRWGIRDIKALTAQLFF.

This clone was seen repeatedly, ten times or more. Here the CDR3 DNA reads TGTGCTCTTGGGGAGCAATTTTTCCTTTCGCAGGGGGATACGGCAGCACAACTCTTCTTT. Protein: CALGEQFFLSQGDTAAQLFF. The chain links TRDV1 to TRDJ2; the match to TRDD3 covers 10 bases. Trimming took 3 bases from V and 6 from J; bases not matched to a gene: 19. The CDR3 consists of 20 residues. Per the germline V gene, CDR1 is TSWWSYY and CDR2 is QGS.

This clone is categorized as medium-sized (0.01 to 0.1%). Other DNA sequences in the sample encode the same CDR3. V usage is TRDV1 and J usage is TRDJ1, with 8 nucleotides matching TRDD3. The CDR3 length is 17 residues. The junction had 8 bases not matched to a gene; V was cut back by 2 bases and J by 0 bases. CDR1 and CDR2 (germline): TSWWSYY, QGS. CDR3 DNA: TGTGCTCTTGGGGAAAGAACTTTGGGGGATTACACCGATAAACTCATCTTT. Amino acid sequence: CALGERTLGDYTDKLIF.

For this clone: TCRdb shows a much larger clone's protein in place of this DNA's translation, and the two differ at residue 16, likely through a read error; the protein shown is translated from the DNA. This chain joins TRDV3 and TRDJ1, with D possibly being TRDD2 or TRDD3 (7 bases each). TCRdb records no J gene; here it was assigned by comparing the DNA to germline. The length of the CDR3 is 21 residues. With 4 bases removed from V and 5 bases from J, the gap between germline ends came to 41 bases. Germline V lookup: CDR1 TVYSNPD, CDR2 GDNSRS (reference sequence). The CDR3 coding sequence is TGTGCCTCTCGCCTCCTTCCTCTACTGGGGATAATAAGCCCCTTCGCGGATAAACTCATCTTT. Protein product: CASRLLPLLGIISPFADKLIF.

In its sample, this clone was seen many times. This DNA's translation differs at residue 13 from TCRdb's protein, which comes from a much larger clone; a read error is likely, and the protein shown is translated from the DNA. V gene TRDV1 combines with J gene TRDJ1; D is possibly TRDD2 (5 bases). V was trimmed by 5 bases and J by 4 bases, leaving 26 bases between them. This CDR3 is built from 18 residues. CDR1 is TSWWSYY, CDR2 QGS, per germline. CDR3 in DNA: TGTGCTCTTGGGAAGCCCATTCCTCCGCGGGTGCCTCGCGATAAACTCATCTTT. Residues: CALGKPIPPRVPRDKLIF.

This clone turned up a few times. The translation of this DNA and the TCRdb protein of a much larger clone differ at residue 14, probably owing to a read error; the protein shown here is translated from the DNA. The J gene is uncalled and the V gene is TRDV2; TRDD3 is the table's D call, not checked against the DNA. The V gene's germline CDR1 is GEAIGNYY and CDR2 EKD. This CDR3 region has 16 residues. The CDR3 DNA sequence: TGTGCCTGTGACAAACCACTGGGGGCTTACACCGATAAAATCATCTTT. Translation: CACDKPLGAYTDKIIF.